This T cell receptor (beta chain) was captured in a study of shared T cell receptors in the human thymus. The germline V gene has CDR1 MDHEN and CDR2 SYDVKM. J lost 2 bases, V lost 0 bases, and 7 bases had no gene match. The CDR3 is 17 amino acids. Assay used: immunoSEQ multiplex PCR; TCRdb lists only in-frame clones, some missing. The table includes around 65,000 clones, about 95% detected once. The sequence was collected from a human donor. Specimen: thymocytes. The chain joins TRBV28 to TRBJ1-5; 7 nucleotides align to TRBD1. CDR3 loop: CASSLWNIQGRNQPQHF. The DNA for the CDR3 is TGTGCCAGCAGTTTATGGAACATACAGGGGCGCAATCAGCCCCAGCATTTT.